The sequence of this T cell receptor beta chain was determined in a study of T cells after yellow fever vaccination. About the study: Fractions of limited cellularity were prepared by means of SMART-Seq v4 Ultra Low Input.

This clonotype was detected many times. Its antigen is unidentified. The CDR3 consists of 15 residues. Germline lookup yields CDR1 SNHLY and CDR2 FYNNEI. V was clipped by 7 bases and J by 4 bases; unmatched bases: 7. Template switching by 5'RACE produced TCR cDNA, adding a universal primer site and UMIs. TCRdb called the 5' RACE reads again in MiXCR, with one record for every CDR3 protein. The sample shows 300,000 to 350,000 distinct CDR3 sequences, approximately 3.9% of them seen only once. Study-wide findings and caveats: Highly abundant clonotypes carried over from the bulk population could end up in FACS-sorted repertoires as contaminants.

This receptor was obtained from a man younger than 35 who received the YFV17D yellow fever vaccine. The genes are TRBV2 and TRBJ2-3, with TRBD1 identical over 11 bases. The sample here was PBMCs, taken 5 days after the yellow fever booster vaccination. This CDR3 is CASKRGTGGADTQYF. The DNA for the CDR3 is TGTGCCAGCAAGCGGGGGACAGGGGGTGCAGATACGCAGTATTTT. Based on the CDR3 plus reference TRBV2 and TRBJ2-3, the full variable domain is EPEVTQTPSHQVTQMGQEVILRCVPISNHLYFYWYRQILGQKVEFLVSFYNNEISEKSEIFDDQFSVERPDGSNFTLKIRSTKLEDSAMYFCASKRGTGGADTQYFGPGTRLTVL.